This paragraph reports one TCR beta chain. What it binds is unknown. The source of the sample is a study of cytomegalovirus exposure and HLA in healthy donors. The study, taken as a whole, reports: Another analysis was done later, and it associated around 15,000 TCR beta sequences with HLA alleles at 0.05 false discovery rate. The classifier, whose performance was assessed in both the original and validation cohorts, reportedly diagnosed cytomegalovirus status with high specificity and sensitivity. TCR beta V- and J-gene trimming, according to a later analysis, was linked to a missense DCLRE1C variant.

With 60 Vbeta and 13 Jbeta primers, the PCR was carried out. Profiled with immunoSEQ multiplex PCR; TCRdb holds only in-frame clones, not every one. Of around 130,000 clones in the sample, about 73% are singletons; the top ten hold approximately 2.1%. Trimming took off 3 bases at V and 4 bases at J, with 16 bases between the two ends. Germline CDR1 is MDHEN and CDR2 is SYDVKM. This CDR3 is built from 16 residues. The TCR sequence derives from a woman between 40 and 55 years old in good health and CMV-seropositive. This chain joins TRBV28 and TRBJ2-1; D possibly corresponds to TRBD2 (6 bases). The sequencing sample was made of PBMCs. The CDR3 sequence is CASSFSGEGIYNEQFF. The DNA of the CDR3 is TGTGCCAGCAGTTTCTCGGGAGAGGGGATATACAATGAGCAGTTCTTC.